This TCR beta chain was identified during a study of T cells in localized non-small cell lung cancer. Concerning this clone itself: The target antigen is unknown.

This CDR3 region has 17 residues. V was clipped by 5 bases and J by 0 bases; unmatched bases: 5. The germline V gene encodes CDR1 SNHLY and CDR2 FYNNEI. Study-level points and caveats: With higher T cell density in blood came longer overall survival. Adjacent uninvolved lung tissue had the highest T cell clonality, exceeding tumor. There were a median around 60 of the top 100 tumor clones appearing in adjacent lung.

Assay used: immunoSEQ multiplex PCR; TCRdb lists only in-frame clones, some missing. The sample consists of 60,000 to 75,000 clones, about 83% of them appearing once. The gene calls are TRBV2 and TRBJ2-6; 9 bases fit TRBD1. The starting material was peripheral blood, obtained before any cancer treatment. The sequence was obtained from a female donor older than 55 with stage I lung adenocarcinoma. The CDR3 region is CASSLTGGSSGANVLTF. The CDR3 DNA follows: TGTGCCAGCAGTCTTACAGGGGGCTCCTCTGGGGCCAACGTCCTGACTTTC.